This entry lists 31 T cell receptor beta chains sequenced from one sample in a study of T cells after yellow fever vaccination (dated by TCRdb to 2018 to 2020). The sample's treatment or condition label, in plain terms: live attenuated yellow fever vaccine strain. Receptor libraries were prepared by 5' RACE. TCRdb records Illumina NovaSeq 6000 as the sequencer. TCRdb passed the public sequencing reads through fastp at Q25 and MiXCR, retaining productive beta sequences. Under each unique CDR3 protein, matching rows form one entry showing the most common genes and DNA. The sample table lists some 320,000 distinct CDR3 sequences, approximately 4% of them with a count of one. The ten top clones hold around 24% of the sample. Here the sequenced sample was PBMCs, taken 5 days after the yellow fever booster vaccination. The receptors derive from a man aged 18 to 29 who received the YFV17D yellow fever vaccine.

The chain recombines TRBV7-9 with TRBJ2-1; 12 nucleotides align to TRBD2. Germline CDR1 is SEHNR and CDR2 is FQNEAQ (reference sequence). There are 17 residues in the CDR3. Trimming cost V 0 bases and J 5 bases; bases outside gene matches: 5. The CDR3 DNA is TGTGCCAGCAGCTTAGCTGGTCTAGCGGGGGGGGACAATGAGCAGTTCTTC. Encoded protein: CASSLAGLAGGDNEQFF.

This chain uses TRBV5-6 with TRBJ2-3, with D maybe TRBD1 (6 bases). The germline gives CDR1 SGHDT, CDR2 YYEEEE. The CDR3 is 17 residues long. V was shortened by 2 bases and J by 4 bases, with 20 bases between the two germline ends. The CDR3 is CASSLPNPHQGPDTQYF. Written as DNA, the CDR3 is TGTGCCAGCAGCTTACCCAATCCTCATCAGGGGCCAGATACGCAGTATTTT.

This clonotype was seen at least ten times. This chain connects TRBV15 to TRBJ2-5, with D possibly TRBD2 on 6 matching bases. Germline loops: CDR1 LNHNV, CDR2 YYDKDF (reference sequence). The CDR3 consists of 16 residues. The V and J ends lost 4 bases and 5 bases respectively, with 20 bases between them. In DNA, the CDR3 is TGTGCCACCAGCACACAGATTAGGGGAGGACTCGAGACCCAGTACTTC. Its protein product is CATSTQIRGGLETQYF.

The rearrangement links TRBV9 to TRBJ2-1; D is unresolved. Germline CDR1 reads SGDLS; CDR2 reads YYNGEE. Trimming left V 0 bases short and J 14 bases short, with 12 bases between. The CDR3 sequence is 12 residues long. CDR3 DNA sequence: TGTGCCAGCAGCGTAGTCGTACCCCCGAAGTTCTTC. Its protein is CASSVVVPPKFF.

The gene calls are TRBV11-2 and TRBJ2-3; D uncertain. The V end lost 0 bases, the J end lost 2 bases, and 9 bases lay between the germline ends. Germline-derived CDR1 and CDR2 are SGHAT and FQNNGV. The CDR3 extends over 15 amino acids. CDR3 bases: TGTGCCAGCAGCTTAGACCGAAGAAACACAGATACGCAGTATTTT. Protein product: CASSLDRRNTDTQYF.

This clonotype has a count of ten or more. This chain uses TRBV9 with TRBJ2-2; D remains ambiguous. This CDR3 is 16 amino acids long. Germline V gene sequence: CDR1 SGDLS, CDR2 YYNGEE. V lost 0 bases to trimming and J lost 2 bases, with 11 bases between them. CDR3 sequence: CASSVGAGVNTGELFF. The CDR3 DNA reads as TGTGCCAGCAGCGTAGGGGCAGGTGTAAACACCGGGGAGCTGTTTTTT. Filled out from reference TRBV9 and TRBJ2-2, the complete variable domain reads DSGVTQTPKHLITATGQRVTLRCSPRSGDLSVYWYQQSLDQGLQFLIQYYNGEERAKGNILERFSAQQFPDLHSELNLSSLELGDSALYFCASSVGAGVNTGELFFGEGSRLTVL.

The rearrangement joins TRBV28 to TRBJ1-3; 8 bases map to TRBD1. Losses at the gene ends were 2 bases for V and 1 base for J; bases not matched to a gene: 7. The CDR3 consists of 17 residues. Germline CDR1 MDHEN, CDR2 SYDVKM. The CDR3 region is CASSLIWGTGSGNTIYF. The CDR3 bases are TGTGCCAGCAGTTTAATATGGGGGACAGGTTCTGGAAACACCATATATTTT.

This clonotype was detected many times. The gene calls are TRBV3-1 and TRBJ2-1; D unresolved. The CDR3 runs to 12 residues. Trimming took 4 bases from V and 9 from J, leaving 10 bases between them. Germline V CDR1 and CDR2: LGHDT, YNNKEL (reference sequence). CDR3 coding DNA: TGTGCCAGCAGCCCCCTGCTCGGTGAGCAGTTCTTC. This encodes CASSPLLGEQFF.

This clonotype showed up just a few times. The CDR3 bases are TGTGCCAGTAGCGAATATTCGTCCCAGCATTTT. It translates to CASSEYSSQHF. The chain links TRBV19 to TRBJ1-5; D unresolved. From germline, CDR1 is LNHDA and CDR2 SQIVND (reference sequence). The CDR3 spans 11 residues. Trimming shortened V by 6 bases and J by 11 bases, and 11 bases separated the two germline ends.

The genes are TRBV5-1 and TRBJ1-6, with unresolved D. The CDR3 consists of 15 residues. CDR1 is SGHRS, CDR2 YFSETQ, per germline. The V and J ends lost 1 base and 3 bases respectively, with 8 bases between them. The CDR3 is CASSLNQDYNSPLHF. The CDR3 region has the DNA TGCGCCAGCAGCTTGAACCAGGACTATAATTCACCCCTCCACTTT.

This clonotype turned up a few times. This chain connects TRBV10-2 to TRBJ2-2; 11 bases match TRBD2. Germline V gene data show CDR1 as WSHSY and CDR2 as SAAADI. Germline trimming cut 6 bases from V and 1 base from J; bases unmatched to any gene: 4. CDR3 length: 16 residues. CDR3 nucleotide sequence: TGCGCCAGCAGAGCTACTAGCGGGGGGAACACCGGGGAGCTGTTTTTT. Protein sequence: CASRATSGGNTGELFF.

In this sample, this clonotype turned up a few times. The chain recombines TRBV7-6 with TRBJ1-1; D is unclear. V lost 5 bases to trimming and J lost 4 bases, with 17 bases between them. Germline V CDR1 and CDR2: SGHVS, FNYEAQ. The CDR3 length is 15 residues. Here the CDR3 reads CASSIGPMSGTEAFF. The CDR3 DNA reads TGTGCCAGCAGCATCGGACCGATGTCGGGCACTGAAGCTTTCTTT.

The J gene is TRBJ2-7, the V gene TRBV21-1; the table's D call of TRBD1 was not tested on the DNA. TRBV21-1 is designated a pseudogene. The CDR3 covers 12 residues. The CDR3 DNA reads TGTGCCAGCCGGGGGTCCTCCCACGAGCAGTACGTC. Its protein is CASRGSSHEQYV.

This clonotype was detected only a few times. The chain has TRBV10-3 and TRBJ1-2, with no clear D. Germline CDR1 is ENHRY and CDR2 is SYGVKD. Trimming cost V 9 bases and J 4 bases, with 18 bases left between them. The CDR3 runs to 14 residues. This chain's CDR3 is CAINPRGVGYGYTF. The CDR3 DNA is TGTGCCATTAACCCGCGCGGGGTTGGCTATGGCTACACCTTC.

The sample holds a few counts of this clonotype. V usage is TRBV18 and J usage is TRBJ1-2; 7 nucleotides align to TRBD1. Germline V gives CDR1 KGHSH, CDR2 LQKENI. The CDR3 has 15 amino acids. J lost 0 bases, V lost 3 bases, and 4 bases had no gene match. This CDR3 is CASSPQGQTNYGYTF. CDR3 nucleotides: TGTGCCAGCTCACCTCAGGGACAGACTAACTATGGCTACACCTTC.

This clonotype was observed a handful of times. This sequence joins TRBV27 and TRBJ2-5; 7 nucleotides agree with TRBD2. The CDR3 extends over 15 amino acids. CDR1 and CDR2 (germline): MNHEY, SMNVEV (reference sequence). J gave up 4 bases and V 1 base, and 6 bases lay outside the gene matches. DNA for the CDR3: TGTGCCAGCAGTTTATGGGAGGGGCGCCGAGAGACCCAGTACTTC. Translation: CASSLWEGRRETQYF.

This clonotype has more than one count but fewer than ten. This chain links TRBV4-1 with TRBJ2-3; D is perhaps TRBD1 (5 bases). The length of the CDR3 is 16 residues. The V end lost 0 bases, the J end lost 5 bases, and 15 bases lay between the germline ends. Germline V gives CDR1 MGHRA, CDR2 YSYEKL. The CDR3 DNA reads as TGCGCCAGCAGCCAAGATCCGGTAGGGGCTTTAGATACGCAGTATTTT. Translating it yields CASSQDPVGALDTQYF.

This clonotype has only a few counts. This chain links TRBV23-1 with TRBJ2-6; D is ambiguous. TRBV23-1 is identified as an open reading frame with a role that is uncertain. V was cut by 2 bases and J by 0 bases, with 14 bases left in between. The CDR3 is 18 amino acids. The CDR3 DNA follows: TGCGCCAGCAGTCAACGCATTGCGACCTGCTCTGGGGCCAACGTCCTGACTTTC. This gives the protein CASSQRIATCSGANVLTF.

V and J are TRBV6-5 and TRBJ1-3; D remains unclear. This CDR3 contains 17 residues. With 0 bases removed from V and 1 base from J, the gap between germline ends came to 13 bases. Germline values: CDR1 MNHEY, CDR2 SVGAGI. As DNA, the CDR3 is TGTGCCAGCAGTTACTCGAGTGGCTCCGGATCTGGAAACACCATATATTTT. It is translated as CASSYSSGSGSGNTIYF.

The V call is TRBV7-3, the J call TRBJ1-2; D may be TRBD1 (6 bases). The germline V and J ends were trimmed by 5 bases and 4 bases, with 14 bases remaining between them. CDR1 and CDR2 from the germline V gene are SGHTA and FQGTGA. There are 14 residues in the CDR3. CDR3 bases: TGTGCCAGCAGCGCTACAGGGACGGGCTATGGCTACACCTTC. This translates into CASSATGTGYGYTF. The full variable domain, with the rest looked up from reference TRBV7-3 and TRBJ1-2, is GAGVSQTPSNKVTEKGKYVELRCDPISGHTALYWYRQSLGQGPEFLIYFQGTGAADDSGLPNDRFFAVRPEGSVSTLKIQRTERGDSAVYLCASSATGTGYGYTFGSGTRLTVV.

The V gene is TRBV5-1, the J gene TRBJ2-5; D unresolved. Trimming stripped 0 bases from V and 1 base from J, with 10 bases between. This CDR3 region has 15 residues. Germline V lookup: CDR1 SGHRS, CDR2 YFSETQ. The CDR3 spells CASSLDGLSQETQYF. In DNA, the CDR3 is TGCGCCAGCAGCTTGGACGGGTTAAGCCAAGAGACCCAGTACTTC. The complete variable domain, with remaining parts taken from reference TRBV5-1 and TRBJ2-5, reads KAGVTQTPRYLIKTRGQQVTLSCSPISGHRSVSWYQQTPGQGLQFLFEYFSETQRNKGNFPGRFSGRQFSNSRSEMNVSTLELGDSALYLCASSLDGLSQETQYFGPGTRLLVL.

This clonotype was detected many times. The chain is built from TRBV5-4 and TRBJ2-1, with no clear D. The V gene's germline CDR1 is SGHNT and CDR2 YYREEE (reference sequence). The V end lost 5 bases, the J end lost 6 bases, and 12 bases lay between the germline ends. There are 13 residues in the CDR3. The CDR3: CASSSESPNEQFF. The CDR3 DNA follows: TGTGCCAGCAGTTCCGAAAGTCCCAATGAGCAGTTCTTC.

The chain combines TRBV20-1 with TRBJ2-5; tentative D call: TRBD1 (7 bases). The CDR3 spans 13 residues. Trimming removed 3 bases from V and 4 bases from J, with 12 bases in between. Germline V lookup: CDR1 DFQATT, CDR2 SNEGSKA (reference sequence). CDR3 bases: TGCAGTGCTAGTTCAGGGGGGACAGAGACCCAGTACTTC. It yields the protein CSASSGGTETQYF.

This clonotype was counted a few times. The CDR3 protein is CASIMDPGVAGELFF. CDR3 sequence (DNA): TGCGCCAGCATTATGGATCCGGGTGTGGCCGGGGAGCTGTTTTTT. This sequence joins TRBV5-1 and TRBJ2-2, with D hard to call. The length of the CDR3 is 15 residues. The V gene's germline CDR1 is SGHRS and CDR2 YFSETQ. Trimming stripped 6 bases from V and 6 bases from J, with 18 bases between.

The chain carries TRBV20-1 and TRBJ2-7; D is unresolved. Trimming left V 0 bases short and J 0 bases short, with 15 bases between. Germline V CDR1 and CDR2: DFQATT, SNEGSKA (reference sequence). This CDR3 is built from 16 residues. The CDR3 nucleotides read TGCAGTGCTAGAGATCGGAAGGCGGTTTTCTCCTACGAGCAGTACTTC. Amino acids: CSARDRKAVFSYEQYF.

This clonotype was recorded a few times. The rearrangement links TRBV5-4 to TRBJ1-1; 11 bases map to TRBD1. The CDR3 sequence is 18 residues long. V lost 2 bases and J lost 3; bases outside the gene matches: 12. Germline CDR1 and CDR2: SGHNT and YYREEE (reference sequence). The DNA of the CDR3 is TGTGCCAGCAGCTTACCCCATGGGACAGGGGGATCTCACACTGAAGCTTTCTTT. It translates to CASSLPHGTGGSHTEAFF.

This clonotype was seen more than once but under ten times. The chain is built from TRBV6-2 or TRBV6-3 and TRBJ1-2; D may be TRBD1 (5 bases). The V and J ends lost 8 bases and 8 bases respectively, with 12 bases between them. The germline V gene has CDR1 MNHEY and CDR2 SVGEGT. The CDR3 is made up of 11 amino acids. The CDR3 is CASGPGGGYTF. The CDR3 DNA reads as TGTGCCAGCGGTCCGGGGGGAGGCTACACCTTC.

The rearrangement joins TRBV7-3 to TRBJ1-1; no clear D gene. V lost 4 bases and J 0 bases, leaving 9 bases between the germline ends. The CDR3 length is 14 residues. Germline assignment: CDR1 SGHTA and CDR2 FQGTGA. As DNA, the CDR3 is TGTGCCAGCAGCTCATCAGGTGTGAACACTGAAGCTTTCTTT. Protein product: CASSSSGVNTEAFF.

As to this clonotype: This may come from a read error, since a much larger clone is one base off. This rearrangement joins TRBV24-1 to TRBJ1-1; D unresolved. The germline V and J ends were trimmed by 9 bases and 4 bases, with 14 bases remaining between them. In germline, CDR1 is KGHDR, CDR2 SFDVKD. The CDR3 is 13 residues long. As DNA, the CDR3 is TGTGCCACCTCAGCCCGGTCGGGCACTGAAGCTTTCTTT. Amino acid sequence: CATSARSGTEAFF.

This sequence joins TRBV5-1 and TRBJ2-5; TRBD2 is a possible D gene (5 bases). Trimming pared 4 bases from V and 2 bases from J, leaving 9 bases between. The CDR3 covers 13 residues. CDR1 and CDR2 from the germline V gene are SGHRS and YFSETQ. CDR3 in amino acids: CASSRDLQETQYF. The DNA of the CDR3 is TGCGCCAGCAGCCGGGATCTACAAGAGACCCAGTACTTC.

This clonotype was detected a few times. The chain employs TRBV9 and TRBJ1-2; tentative D call: TRBD1 (5 bases). Germline V gene data show CDR1 as SGDLS and CDR2 as YYNGEE. Trimming shortened V by 2 bases and J by 4 bases, and 15 bases separated the two germline ends. The CDR3 loop spans 15 amino acids. CDR3 loop: CASSVWDGGFYGYTF. The CDR3, as DNA: TGTGCCAGCAGCGTTTGGGACGGAGGATTCTATGGCTACACCTTC.